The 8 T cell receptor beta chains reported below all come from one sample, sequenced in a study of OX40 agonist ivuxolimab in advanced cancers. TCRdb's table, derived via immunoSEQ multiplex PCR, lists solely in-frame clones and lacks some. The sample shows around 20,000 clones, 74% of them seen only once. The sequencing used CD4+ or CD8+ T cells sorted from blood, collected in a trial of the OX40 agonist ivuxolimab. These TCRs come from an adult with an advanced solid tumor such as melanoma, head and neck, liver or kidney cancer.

This CDR3 reads CASSISHSGNTIYF. The CDR3, as DNA: TGTGCCAGTAGTATCTCACACTCTGGAAACACCATATATTTT. This chain joins TRBV19 and TRBJ1-3; D gene unclear. The CDR3 extends over 14 amino acids. Trimming stripped 3 bases from V and 0 bases from J, with 6 bases between. The germline CDR1 and CDR2 sequences are LNHDA and SQIVND (reference sequence).

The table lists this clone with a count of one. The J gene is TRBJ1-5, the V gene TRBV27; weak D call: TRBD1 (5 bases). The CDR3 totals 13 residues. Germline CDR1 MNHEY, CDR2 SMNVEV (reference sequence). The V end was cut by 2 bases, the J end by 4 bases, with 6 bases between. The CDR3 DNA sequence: TGTGCCAGCAGTTTAAGGGGTAATCAGCCCCAGCATTTT. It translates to CASSLRGNQPQHF.

The CDR3: CASSNSPGGHGYTF. The CDR3, as DNA: TGTGCCAGCAGCAATAGCCCAGGGGGCCATGGCTACACCTTC. This chain joins TRBV9 and TRBJ1-2; 8 positions match TRBD1. The germline V gene has CDR1 SGDLS and CDR2 YYNGEE. CDR3 length: 14 amino acids. The ends lost 4 bases at V and 6 bases at J; junction bases unmatched: 8.

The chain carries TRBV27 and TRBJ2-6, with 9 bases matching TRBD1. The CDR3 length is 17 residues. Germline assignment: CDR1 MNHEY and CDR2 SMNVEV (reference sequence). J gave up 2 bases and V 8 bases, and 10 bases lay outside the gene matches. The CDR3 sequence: CASQTGTGRPGANVLTF. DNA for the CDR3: TGTGCCAGCCAAACCGGGACAGGGAGACCTGGGGCCAACGTCCTGACTTTC.

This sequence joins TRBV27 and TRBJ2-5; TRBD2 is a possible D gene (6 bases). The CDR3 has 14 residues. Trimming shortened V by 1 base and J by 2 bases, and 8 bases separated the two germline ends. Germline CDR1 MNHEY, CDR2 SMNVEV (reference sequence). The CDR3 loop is CASSLYGTQETQYF. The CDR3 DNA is TGTGCCAGCAGTTTATATGGGACTCAAGAGACCCAGTACTTC.

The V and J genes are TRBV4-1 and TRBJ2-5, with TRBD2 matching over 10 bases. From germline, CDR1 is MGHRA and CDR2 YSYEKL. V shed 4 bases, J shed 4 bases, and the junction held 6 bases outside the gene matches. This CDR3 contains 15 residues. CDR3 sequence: CASSPPRTSGETQYF. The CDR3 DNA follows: TGCGCCAGCAGCCCGCCCCGGACTAGCGGAGAGACCCAGTACTTC.

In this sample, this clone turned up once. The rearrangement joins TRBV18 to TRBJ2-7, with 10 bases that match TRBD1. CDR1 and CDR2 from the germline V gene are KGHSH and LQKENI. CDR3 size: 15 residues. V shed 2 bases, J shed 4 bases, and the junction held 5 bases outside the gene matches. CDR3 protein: CASSPSDRGPYEQYF. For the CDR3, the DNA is TGTGCCAGCTCACCATCCGACAGGGGGCCTTACGAGCAGTACTTC.

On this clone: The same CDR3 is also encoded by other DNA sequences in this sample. CDR3 DNA sequence: TGTGCATCTGGTAGCAATCAGCCCCAGCATTTT. Its protein product is CASGSNQPQHF. This chain joins TRBV15 and TRBJ1-5; D gene ambiguous. Germline V gene sequence: CDR1 LNHNV, CDR2 YYDKDF (reference sequence). This CDR3 is 11 amino acids long.